The 4 T cell receptor beta chains presented below share a single source sample, sequenced in a study of control samples from healthy donors and cancer patients. TCRdb's table, derived via immunoSEQ multiplex PCR, lists solely in-frame clones and lacks some. The table includes about 160,000 clones, 90% to 95% detected once. Specimen: blood. These receptors all stem from a woman aged 25 to 45 in good health.

V usage is TRBV28 and J usage is TRBJ1-2, with 10 positions matching TRBD1. V dropped 7 bases and J dropped 2; count of bases not matched to a gene: 13. Germline loops: CDR1 MDHEN, CDR2 SYDVKM. The CDR3 is made up of 17 amino acids. For the CDR3, the DNA is TGTGCCAGCACGGGGACAGGGGCCCCCGGGGGCAACTATGGCTACACCTTC. Amino acids: CASTGTGAPGGNYGYTF.

The chain has TRBV7-2 and TRBJ2-3; tentative D call: TRBD2 (6 bases). Germline CDR1 is SGHTA and CDR2 is FQGNSA. V was clipped by 5 bases and J by 1 base, with 13 bases between them. The CDR3 runs to 15 residues. The CDR3 DNA sequence: TGTGCCAGCAGCCTCAGGAGGGAGGGCACAGATACGCAGTATTTT. Amino acid sequence: CASSLRREGTDTQYF.

The chain links TRBV5-1 to TRBJ1-4; maybe TRBD1 (5 bases). Looked up from germline, CDR1 is SGHRS and CDR2 is YFSETQ. The V gene lost 4 bases and the J gene lost 7 bases, with 20 bases spanning the gap. The CDR3 runs to 16 residues. The CDR3 protein is CASSPGGGPPGEKLFF. Written as DNA, the CDR3 is TGCGCCAGCAGCCCGGGGGGGGGACCGCCTGGTGAAAAACTGTTTTTT.

Concerning this clone: This specimen includes other DNA sequences encoding the same CDR3. The chain is built from TRBV2 and TRBJ2-7; 8 bases match TRBD1. Germline V gene lookup returns CDR1 SNHLY and CDR2 FYNNEI. CDR3 size: 13 residues. After removal of 7 bases from V and 0 bases from J, the junction contained 2 bases not matched to a gene. The CDR3 sequence: CASTGQASYEQYF. Written as DNA, the CDR3 is TGTGCCAGCACGGGACAGGCCTCCTACGAGCAGTACTTC.